One sample yielded the 6 T cell receptor beta chains listed below, sequenced in a study of CD8 T cells in ankylosing spondylitis. One entry per CDR3 protein results from TCRdb running MiXCR on the 5' RACE reads. The sample holds some 240,000 distinct CDR3 sequences, 8% to 9.5% seen once. Sequencing input: blood, either unsorted or a sorted T cell fraction (not recorded which). Source of these receptors: a male donor with ankylosing spondylitis or in good health (not recorded which).

This clonotype occurred many times. The genes are TRBV20-1 and TRBJ2-1, with TRBD2 identical over 11 bases. The J segment lost 4 bases and the V segment lost 6 bases, leaving 8 bases of the junction unmatched. The CDR3 covers 15 residues. Germline CDR1 reads DFQATT; CDR2 reads SNEGSKA (reference sequence). The CDR3 coding sequence is TGCAGTGCGTATACCGGGACTAGCGGTTACAATGAGCAGTTCTTC. It encodes CSAYTGTSGYNEQFF.

This clonotype came up a few times. V is TRBV7-2 and J is TRBJ2-5; TRBD2 matches at 7 bases. Germline assignment: CDR1 SGHTA and CDR2 FQGNSA. V was clipped by 4 bases and J by 3 bases; unmatched bases: 8. This CDR3 is 15 amino acids long. CDR3 sequence reads: CASSSIWLAEETQYF. DNA of the CDR3: TGTGCCAGCAGCTCTATCTGGCTAGCGGAAGAGACCCAGTACTTC.

There are many counts of this clonotype. The V call is TRBV20-1, the J call TRBJ2-1; D is possibly TRBD1 (5 bases). The germline gives CDR1 DFQATT, CDR2 SNEGSKA (reference sequence). Trimming left V 2 bases short and J 9 bases short, with 17 bases between. The CDR3 totals 14 residues. The CDR3 sequence: CSARKRQGVSEQFF. CDR3 in DNA: TGCAGTGCTAGAAAGCGTCAGGGTGTCAGTGAGCAGTTCTTC.

This chain connects TRBV30 to TRBJ1-2, with no clear D. The V gene's germline CDR1 is GTSNPN and CDR2 SVGIG (reference sequence). V lost 0 bases to trimming and J lost 8 bases, with 10 bases between them. The CDR3 totals 12 residues. The CDR3 spells CAWSVLGSGYTF. The CDR3, as DNA: TGTGCCTGGAGTGTATTAGGAAGCGGCTACACCTTC.

This clonotype was seen repeatedly, ten times or more. The chain carries TRBV5-5 and TRBJ2-3; 8 bases fit TRBD2. CDR1 and CDR2 (germline): SGHKS, YYEKEE (reference sequence). J gave up 4 bases and V 0 bases, and 13 bases lay outside the gene matches. This CDR3 comprises 18 residues. Here the CDR3 DNA reads TGTGCCAGCAGCTTGGTTTTTGCGCGTCTAGCGGGTTCAGATACGCAGTATTTT. As protein: CASSLVFARLAGSDTQYF. Using reference TRBV5-5 and TRBJ2-3 for the parts outside the CDR3, the full variable domain is DAGVTQSPTHLIKTRGQQVTLRCSPISGHKSVSWYQQVLGQGPQFIFQYYEKEERGRGNFPDRFSARQFPNYSSELNVNALLLGDSALYLCASSLVFARLAGSDTQYFGPGTRLTVL.

The chain carries TRBV27 and TRBJ2-1; tentatively, D is TRBD2 (5 bases). The CDR3 is 15 amino acids. Germline V gene sequence: CDR1 MNHEY, CDR2 SMNVEV (reference sequence). V lost 8 bases and J lost 1, with 15 bases in between. The CDR3 bases are TGTGCCAGCTCTCGGCGGGCGGCGTCCTACAATGAGCAGTTCTTC. This sequence encodes CASSRRAASYNEQFF.